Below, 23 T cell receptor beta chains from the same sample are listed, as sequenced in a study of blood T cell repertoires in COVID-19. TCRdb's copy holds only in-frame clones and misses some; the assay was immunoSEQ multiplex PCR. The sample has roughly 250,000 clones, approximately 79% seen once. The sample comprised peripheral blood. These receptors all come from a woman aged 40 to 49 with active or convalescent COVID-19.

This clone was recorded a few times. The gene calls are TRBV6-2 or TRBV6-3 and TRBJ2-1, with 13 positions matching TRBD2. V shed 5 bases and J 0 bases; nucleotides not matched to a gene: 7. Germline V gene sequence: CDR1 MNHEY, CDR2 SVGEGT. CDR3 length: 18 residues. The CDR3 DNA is TGTGCCAGCAGTGCAGGGACTAGCGGGGTTAGCTCCTACAATGAGCAGTTCTTC. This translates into CASSAGTSGVSSYNEQFF.

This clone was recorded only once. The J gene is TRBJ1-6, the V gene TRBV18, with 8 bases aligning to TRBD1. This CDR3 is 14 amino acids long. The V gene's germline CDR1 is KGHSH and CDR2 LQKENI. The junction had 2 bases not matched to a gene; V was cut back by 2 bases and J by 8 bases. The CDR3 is CASSPGQGYSPLHF. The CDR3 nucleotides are TGTGCCAGCTCACCAGGACAGGGATATTCACCCCTCCACTTT. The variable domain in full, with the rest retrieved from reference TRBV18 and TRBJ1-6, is NAGVMQNPRHLVRRRGQEARLRCSPMKGHSHVYWYRQLPEEGLKFMVYLQKENIIDESGMPKERFSAEFPKEGPSILRIQQVVRGDSAAYFCASSPGQGYSPLHFGNGTRLTVT.

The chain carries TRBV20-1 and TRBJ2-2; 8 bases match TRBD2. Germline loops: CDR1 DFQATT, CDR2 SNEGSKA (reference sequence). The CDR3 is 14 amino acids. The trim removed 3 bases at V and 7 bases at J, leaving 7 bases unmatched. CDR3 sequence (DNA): TGCAGTGCTAGTCCCGGGGGGGCCGGCGGGGAGCTGTTTTTT. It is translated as CSASPGGAGGELFF.

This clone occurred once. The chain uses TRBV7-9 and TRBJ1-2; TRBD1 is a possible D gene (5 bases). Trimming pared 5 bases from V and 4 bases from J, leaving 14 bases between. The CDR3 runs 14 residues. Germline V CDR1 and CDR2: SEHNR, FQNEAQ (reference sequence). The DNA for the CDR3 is TGTGCCAGCAGCCCGAAGACAGCCCCCTATGGCTACACCTTC. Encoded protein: CASSPKTAPYGYTF.

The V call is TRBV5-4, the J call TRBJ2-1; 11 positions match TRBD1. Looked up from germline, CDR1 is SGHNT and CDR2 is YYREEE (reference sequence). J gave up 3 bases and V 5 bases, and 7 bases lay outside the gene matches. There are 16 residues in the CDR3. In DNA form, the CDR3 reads TGTGCCAGCAGTTCCCGGGGGACAGGGGGCTACAATGAGCAGTTCTTC. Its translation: CASSSRGTGGYNEQFF. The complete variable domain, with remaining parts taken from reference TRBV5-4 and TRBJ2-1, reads ETGVTQSPTHLIKTRGQQVTLRCSSQSGHNTVSWYQQALGQGPQFIFQYYREEENGRGNFPPRFSGLQFPNYSSELNVNALELDDSALYLCASSSRGTGGYNEQFFGPGTRLTVL.

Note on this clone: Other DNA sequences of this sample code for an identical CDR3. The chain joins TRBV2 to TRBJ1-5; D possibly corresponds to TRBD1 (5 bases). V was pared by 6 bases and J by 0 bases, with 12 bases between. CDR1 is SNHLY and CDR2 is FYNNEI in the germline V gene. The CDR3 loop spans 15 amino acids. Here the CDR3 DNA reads TGTGCCAGCAGGGGGACGGGAGGTAGCAATCAGCCCCAGCATTTT. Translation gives CASRGTGGSNQPQHF. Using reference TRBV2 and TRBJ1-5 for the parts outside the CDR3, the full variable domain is EPEVTQTPSHQVTQMGQEVILRCVPISNHLYFYWYRQILGQKVEFLVSFYNNEISEKSEIFDDQFSVERPDGSNFTLKIRSTKLEDSAMYFCASRGTGGSNQPQHFGDGTRLSIL.

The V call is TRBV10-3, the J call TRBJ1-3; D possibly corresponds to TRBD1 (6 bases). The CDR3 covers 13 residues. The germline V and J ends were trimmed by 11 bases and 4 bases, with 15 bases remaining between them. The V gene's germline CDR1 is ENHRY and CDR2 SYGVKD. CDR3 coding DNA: TGTGCCGCCCAAACAGGGATCGGAAACACCATATATTTT. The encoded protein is CAAQTGIGNTIYF.

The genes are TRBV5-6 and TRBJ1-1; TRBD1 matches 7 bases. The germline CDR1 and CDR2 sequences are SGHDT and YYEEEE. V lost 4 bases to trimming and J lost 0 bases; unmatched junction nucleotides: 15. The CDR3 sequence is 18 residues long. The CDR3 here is CASSTDRDSAFMNTEAFF. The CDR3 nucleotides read TGTGCCAGCAGCACAGACAGGGACAGCGCCTTTATGAACACTGAAGCTTTCTTT. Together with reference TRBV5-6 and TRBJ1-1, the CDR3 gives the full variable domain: DAGVTQSPTHLIKTRGQQVTLRCSPKSGHDTVSWYQQALGQGPQFIFQYYEEEERQRGNFPDRFSGHQFPNYSSELNVNALLLGDSALYLCASSTDRDSAFMNTEAFFGQGTRLTVV.

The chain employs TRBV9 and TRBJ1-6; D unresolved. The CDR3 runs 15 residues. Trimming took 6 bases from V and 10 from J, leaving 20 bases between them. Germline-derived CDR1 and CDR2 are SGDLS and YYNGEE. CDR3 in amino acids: CASTLGVDDGSPLHF. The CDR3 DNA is TGTGCCAGCACCCTCGGGGTCGACGATGGGTCACCCCTCCACTTT.

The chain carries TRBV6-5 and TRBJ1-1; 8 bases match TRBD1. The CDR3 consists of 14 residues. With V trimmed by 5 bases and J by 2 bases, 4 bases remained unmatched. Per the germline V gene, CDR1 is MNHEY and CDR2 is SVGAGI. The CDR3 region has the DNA TGTGCCAGCAGTCTGGACAGGGACAACACTGAAGCTTTCTTT. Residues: CASSLDRDNTEAFF.

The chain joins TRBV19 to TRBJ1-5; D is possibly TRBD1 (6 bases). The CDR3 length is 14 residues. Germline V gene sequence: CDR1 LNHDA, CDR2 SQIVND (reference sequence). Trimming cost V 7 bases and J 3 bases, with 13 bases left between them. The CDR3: CASNYRALNQPQHF. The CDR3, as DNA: TGTGCCAGTAATTACAGGGCCCTCAATCAGCCCCAGCATTTT.

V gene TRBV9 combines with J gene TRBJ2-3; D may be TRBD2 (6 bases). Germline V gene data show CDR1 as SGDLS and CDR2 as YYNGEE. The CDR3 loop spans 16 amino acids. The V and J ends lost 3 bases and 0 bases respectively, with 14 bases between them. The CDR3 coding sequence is TGTGCCAGCAGCGCCCTTGCGGGGCACAGCACAGATACGCAGTATTTT. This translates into CASSALAGHSTDTQYF.

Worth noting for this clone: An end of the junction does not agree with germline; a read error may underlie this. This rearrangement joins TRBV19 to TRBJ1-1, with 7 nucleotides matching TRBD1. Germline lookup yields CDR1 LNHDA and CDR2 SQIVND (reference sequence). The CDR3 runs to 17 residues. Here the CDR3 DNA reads TGTGCCAGTAGTCTAGAAACCGGACAGGTCGGGAACACTGAAGCTTTCTTT. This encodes CASSLETGQVGNTEAFF.

The CDR3 loop is CASSFRTGFHEQFF. In DNA, the CDR3 is TGTGCCAGCAGCTTCAGGACAGGGTTCCATGAGCAGTTCTTC. The chain combines TRBV7-9 with TRBJ2-1, with 8 nucleotides matching TRBD1. V gave up 3 bases and J gave up 8 bases; unmatched junction bases: 6. Germline lookup yields CDR1 SEHNR and CDR2 FQNEAQ (reference sequence). The CDR3 extends over 14 amino acids.

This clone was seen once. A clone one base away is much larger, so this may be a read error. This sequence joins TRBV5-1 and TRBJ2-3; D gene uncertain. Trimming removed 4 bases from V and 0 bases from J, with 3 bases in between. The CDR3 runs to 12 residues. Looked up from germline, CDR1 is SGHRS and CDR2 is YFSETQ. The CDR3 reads CASSHSTDTQYF. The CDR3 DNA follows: TGCGCCAGCAGCCATAGCACAGATACGCAGTATTTT.

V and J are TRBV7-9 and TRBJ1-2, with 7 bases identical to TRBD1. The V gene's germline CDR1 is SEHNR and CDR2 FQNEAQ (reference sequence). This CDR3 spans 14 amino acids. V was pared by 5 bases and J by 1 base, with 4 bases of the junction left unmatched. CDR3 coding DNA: TGTGCCAGCAGCCACCGACAGGGTAACTATGGCTACACCTTC. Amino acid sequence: CASSHRQGNYGYTF.

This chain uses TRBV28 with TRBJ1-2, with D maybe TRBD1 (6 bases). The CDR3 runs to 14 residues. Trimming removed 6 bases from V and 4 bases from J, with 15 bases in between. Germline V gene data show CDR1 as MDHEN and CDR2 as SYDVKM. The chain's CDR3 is CASSPFGDIYGYTF. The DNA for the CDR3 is TGTGCCAGCAGCCCTTTTGGGGACATCTATGGCTACACCTTC.

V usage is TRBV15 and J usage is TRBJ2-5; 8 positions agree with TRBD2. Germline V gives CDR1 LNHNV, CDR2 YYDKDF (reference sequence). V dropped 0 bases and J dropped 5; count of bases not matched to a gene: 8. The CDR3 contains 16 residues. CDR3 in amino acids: CATSREMLRGGETQYF. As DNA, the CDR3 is TGTGCCACCAGCAGAGAGATGCTTCGGGGGGGTGAGACCCAGTACTTC.

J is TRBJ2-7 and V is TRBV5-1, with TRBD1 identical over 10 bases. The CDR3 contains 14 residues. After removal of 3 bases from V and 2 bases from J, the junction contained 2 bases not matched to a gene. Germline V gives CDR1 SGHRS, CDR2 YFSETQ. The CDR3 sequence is CASSWTGGPYEQYF. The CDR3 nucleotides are TGCGCCAGCAGCTGGACAGGGGGGCCCTACGAGCAGTACTTC. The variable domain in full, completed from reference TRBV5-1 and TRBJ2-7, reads KAGVTQTPRYLIKTRGQQVTLSCSPISGHRSVSWYQQTPGQGLQFLFEYFSETQRNKGNFPGRFSGRQFSNSRSEMNVSTLELGDSALYLCASSWTGGPYEQYFGPGTRLTVT.

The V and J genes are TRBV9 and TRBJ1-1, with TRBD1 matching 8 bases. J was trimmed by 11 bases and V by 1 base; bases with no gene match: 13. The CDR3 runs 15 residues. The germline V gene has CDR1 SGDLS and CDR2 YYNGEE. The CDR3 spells CASSVFWDGQGEAFF. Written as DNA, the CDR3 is TGTGCCAGCAGCGTATTTTGGGACGGACAGGGCGAGGCTTTCTTT.

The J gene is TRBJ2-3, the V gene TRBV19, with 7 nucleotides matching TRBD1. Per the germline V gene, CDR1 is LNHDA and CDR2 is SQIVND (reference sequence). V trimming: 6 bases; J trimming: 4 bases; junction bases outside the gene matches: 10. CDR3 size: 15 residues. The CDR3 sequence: CASRRRQGLPDTQYF. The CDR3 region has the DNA TGTGCCAGTAGAAGACGACAGGGATTGCCAGATACGCAGTATTTT.

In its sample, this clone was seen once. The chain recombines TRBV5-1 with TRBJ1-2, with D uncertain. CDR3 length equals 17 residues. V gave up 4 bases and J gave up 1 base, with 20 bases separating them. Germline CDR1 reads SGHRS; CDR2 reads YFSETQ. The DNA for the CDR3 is TGCGCCAGCAGCAGAACTATTCAAGCCCAGAGTAACTATGGCTACACCTTC. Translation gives CASSRTIQAQSNYGYTF. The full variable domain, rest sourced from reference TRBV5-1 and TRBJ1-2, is KAGVTQTPRYLIKTRGQQVTLSCSPISGHRSVSWYQQTPGQGLQFLFEYFSETQRNKGNFPGRFSGRQFSNSRSEMNVSTLELGDSALYLCASSRTIQAQSNYGYTFGSGTRLTVV.

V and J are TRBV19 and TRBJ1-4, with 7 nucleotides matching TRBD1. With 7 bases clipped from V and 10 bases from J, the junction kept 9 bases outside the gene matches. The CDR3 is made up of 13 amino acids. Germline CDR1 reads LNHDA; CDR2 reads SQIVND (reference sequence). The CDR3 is CASTPRQGTKLFF. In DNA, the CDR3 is TGTGCCAGTACCCCAAGACAGGGAACAAAACTGTTTTTT.